A selection of T cell receptor beta chains follows, all from one sample in a study of breast tumors, draining lymph nodes, adjacent tissues. A single record per CDR3 protein comes from TCRdb applying MiXCR to the multiplex PCR reads. The sample includes about 220,000 distinct CDR3 sequences, around 35% of them seen just once. The sequencing sample was made of axillary lymph node tissue. These receptors were taken from a female donor with breast cancer. Some clones in this sample may be carry-over from other donors' samples. CDR3s include the opening cysteine and the closing phenylalanine or tryptophan. A D gene is named only where the DNA matches it firmly. Clone size, where shown, is once, few, many, or a class for clones that have expanded.

NA | TRBD2 | TRBJ2-3 | TRBV19 | CASSFGLADSTDTQYF | TGTGCCAGTAGTTTCGGACTAGCGGATAGCACAGATACGCAGTATTTT
many | NA | TRBJ1-5 | TRBV7-9 | CASSSTGIGGPQHF | TGTGCCAGCAGCAGTACAGGGATCGGTGGGCCCCAGCATTTT
NA | TRBD1 | TRBJ2-5 | TRBV7-2 | CASSEGAHRGETQYF | TGTGCCAGCAGCGAGGGGGCGCACCGTGGAGAGACCCAGTACTTC
NA | TRBD2 | TRBJ2-1 | TRBV5-1 | CASSPTGGIYNEQFF | TGCGCCAGCAGCCCGACGGGAGGAATCTACAATGAGCAGTTCTTC
NA | NA | TRBJ1-1 | TRBV20-1 | CSARDIHENTEAFF | TGCAGTGCTAGAGATATACATGAGAACACTGAAGCTTTCTTT
NA | NA | TRBJ1-3 | TRBV20-1 | CSAKGLGNTIYF | TGCAGTGCCAAGGGGCTCGGAAACACCATATATTTT
once | TRBD1 | TRBJ1-2 | TRBV3-1 | CASSQPGTGYGYTF | TGCGCCAGCAGCCAACCCGGGACAGGGTATGGCTACACCTTC
NA | TRBD1 | TRBJ2-1 | TRBV11-3 | CASSLASGTGVNEQFF | TGTGCCAGCAGCTTAGCCTCCGGGACAGGGGTGAATGAGCAGTTCTTC
NA | NA | TRBJ2-6 | TRBV4-1 | CASSQVLTF | TGCGCCAGCAGCCAAGTCCTGACTTTC
NA | NA | TRBJ1-3 | TRBV9 | CASSAGGLEGNTIYF | TGTGCCAGCAGCGCCGGGGGACTAGAGGGGAACACCATATATTTT
once | NA | TRBJ2-7 | TRBV5-4 | CASSLGQDSYEQYF | TGTGCCAGCAGCTTAGGGCAGGACTCCTACGAGCAGTACTTC
many | TRBD1 | TRBJ1-5 | TRBV10-2 | CASSATGDQPQHF | TGCGCCAGCAGCGCAACAGGGGATCAGCCCCAGCATTTT
many | NA | TRBJ2-7 | TRBV4-3 | CASSQDYRGNYEQYF | TGCGCCAGCAGCCAAGATTACCGGGGTAACTACGAGCAGTACTTC
few | NA | TRBJ2-1 | TRBV3-1 | CASSQERAGIYNEQFF | TGTGCCAGCAGCCAAGAGAGGGCGGGAATTTACAATGAGCAGTTCTTC